What follows are 31 T cell receptor beta chains derived from one specimen sequenced in a study of blood T cell repertoires in COVID-19. Libraries were prepared by immunoSEQ multiplex PCR; TCRdb keeps only in-frame clonotypes and omits some of them. Of hundreds of thousands of clones in the sample, around 84% were seen once. Sequences were obtained from PBMCs or T cells enriched from blood (not recorded which). The source is a woman in her forties or fifties who had recovered from COVID-19.

This chain joins TRBV2 and TRBJ2-5; 9 bases align to TRBD2. The CDR3 runs 13 residues. CDR1 is SNHLY, CDR2 FYNNEI, per germline. Trimming took 6 bases from V and 5 from J; bases not matched to a gene: 4. The CDR3 here is CASSLAGVETQYF. In DNA form, the CDR3 reads TGTGCCAGCAGCTTAGCGGGAGTCGAGACCCAGTACTTC. Using reference TRBV2 and TRBJ2-5 for the parts outside the CDR3, the full variable domain is EPEVTQTPSHQVTQMGQEVILRCVPISNHLYFYWYRQILGQKVEFLVSFYNNEISEKSEIFDDQFSVERPDGSNFTLKIRSTKLEDSAMYFCASSLAGVETQYFGPGTRLLVL.

J is TRBJ1-2 and V is TRBV28; D is unresolved. This CDR3 comprises 15 residues. Trimming stripped 5 bases from V and 0 bases from J, with 13 bases between. Germline V lookup: CDR1 MDHEN, CDR2 SYDVKM. The CDR3 loop is CASSPPIVTNYGYTF. The CDR3 DNA reads as TGTGCCAGCAGTCCACCCATAGTGACTAACTATGGCTACACCTTC.

The chain joins TRBV5-1 to TRBJ2-3; 8 nucleotides line up with TRBD2. Trimming at V came to 5 bases and at J to 0 bases, leaving 8 bases not matched to a gene. This CDR3 is built from 16 residues. CDR1 is SGHRS, CDR2 YFSETQ, per germline. The CDR3 coding sequence is TGCGCCAGCAGACCCGGGGCGGGAGGAAGCACAGATACGCAGTATTTT. This translates into CASRPGAGGSTDTQYF. Full variable domain (outside the CDR3, taken from reference TRBV5-1 and TRBJ2-3): KAGVTQTPRYLIKTRGQQVTLSCSPISGHRSVSWYQQTPGQGLQFLFEYFSETQRNKGNFPGRFSGRQFSNSRSEMNVSTLELGDSALYLCASRPGAGGSTDTQYFGPGTRLTVL.

The chain joins TRBV5-1 to TRBJ1-2, with D perhaps TRBD1 (6 bases). Germline V lookup: CDR1 SGHRS, CDR2 YFSETQ. The CDR3 is made up of 14 amino acids. V gave up 3 bases and J gave up 4 bases, with 13 bases separating them. CDR3 nucleotides: TGCGCCAGCAGCTCTCAGTTGGACAGCTATGGCTACACCTTC. It translates to CASSSQLDSYGYTF.

The V gene is TRBV28, the J gene TRBJ1-5, with a possible D match to TRBD1 (6 bases). CDR3 size: 15 residues. V dropped 7 bases and J dropped 0 bases, with 13 bases sitting between them. Germline V lookup: CDR1 MDHEN, CDR2 SYDVKM. The CDR3 region is CASNWDTYSNQPQHF. DNA of the CDR3: TGTGCCAGCAACTGGGACACCTATAGCAATCAGCCCCAGCATTTT.

This chain joins TRBV27 and TRBJ2-1, with a weak D call TRBD2 (6 bases). The germline CDR1 and CDR2 sequences are MNHEY and SMNVEV (reference sequence). This CDR3 contains 20 residues. Deletions cut 3 bases from V and 0 bases from J, with 24 bases between. The CDR3: CASSFHGSGTEKVSYNEQFF. CDR3 DNA: TGTGCCAGCAGTTTCCATGGTAGCGGCACGGAGAAAGTCTCCTACAATGAGCAGTTCTTC.

The rearrangement joins TRBV27 to TRBJ1-6; D gene ambiguous. The CDR3 totals 12 residues. The V end was cut by 5 bases, the J end by 10 bases, with 9 bases between. Germline loops: CDR1 MNHEY, CDR2 SMNVEV (reference sequence). CDR3 coding DNA: TGTGCCAGCAGTCCACCGAGATCACCCCTCCACTTT. This sequence encodes CASSPPRSPLHF.

The genes are TRBV19 and TRBJ1-1, with D unclear. V was pared by 7 bases and J by 1 base, with 16 bases between. The V gene's germline CDR1 is LNHDA and CDR2 SQIVND (reference sequence). CDR3 size: 15 residues. The CDR3 sequence is CASTMPGVGNTEAFF. The CDR3 nucleotides read TGTGCCAGTACCATGCCCGGGGTTGGGAACACTGAAGCTTTCTTT.

The rearrangement joins TRBV4-3 to TRBJ2-7; D possibly corresponds to TRBD1 (5 bases). V was cut by 0 bases and J by 3 bases, with 9 bases left in between. The CDR3 is 14 amino acids. Germline CDR1 and CDR2: LGHNA and YSLEER. In nucleotides, the CDR3 is TGCGCCAGCAGCCAAGAGAACAGGTTCTACGAGCAGTACTTC. Its protein product is CASSQENRFYEQYF.

The rearrangement joins TRBV7-3 to TRBJ2-2; possibly TRBD1 for D (6 bases). Trimming removed 5 bases at V and 6 bases at J, with 10 bases between. Germline V lookup: CDR1 SGHTA, CDR2 FQGTGA. The CDR3 totals 13 residues. The CDR3 protein is CASSQQGSGELFF. The CDR3 bases are TGTGCCAGCAGCCAGCAGGGGTCCGGGGAGCTGTTTTTT.

This clone was recorded a few times. The V call is TRBV4-2, the J call TRBJ2-2, with TRBD2 matching over 7 bases. V lost 3 bases to trimming and J lost 2 bases; unmatched junction nucleotides: 12. This CDR3 comprises 18 residues. Germline V lookup: CDR1 LGHNA, CDR2 YNFKEQ. CDR3 residues: CASSHALGEGRNTGELFF. DNA for the CDR3: TGTGCCAGCAGCCATGCCCTCGGGGAGGGGAGAAACACCGGGGAGCTGTTTTTT.

The chain recombines TRBV6-6 with TRBJ2-7; D is ambiguous. CDR1 is MNHNY and CDR2 is SVGAGI in the germline V gene (reference sequence). The V end was cut by 5 bases, the J end by 5 bases, with 19 bases between. The CDR3 length is 15 residues. As DNA, the CDR3 is TGTGCCAGCAGTCCAACCTATACCGCACCGCACGAGCAGTACTTC. Translation gives CASSPTYTAPHEQYF.

The J gene is TRBJ2-3, the V gene TRBV19; D gene ambiguous. V lost 6 bases and J lost 2, with 9 bases in between. Per the germline V gene, CDR1 is LNHDA and CDR2 is SQIVND (reference sequence). This CDR3 comprises 13 residues. CDR3 in DNA: TGTGCCAGTAGCCCGAGTAACACAGATACGCAGTATTTT. Translation gives CASSPSNTDTQYF.

About this clone itself: The same CDR3 arises from other DNA sequences in this sample as well. The rearrangement uses TRBV5-1 and TRBJ2-5; 7 bases line up with TRBD1. With V trimmed by 4 bases and J by 1 base, 4 bases remained unmatched. CDR1 and CDR2 from the germline V gene are SGHRS and YFSETQ. The CDR3 extends over 14 amino acids. CDR3 nucleotides: TGCGCCAGCAGCCCCGGGACAGCCCAAGAGACCCAGTACTTC. Translated: CASSPGTAQETQYF.

Of note for this clone: One end of the junction fails to match germline, which may point to a read error. This chain uses TRBV27 with TRBJ1-2; TRBD1 might be the D (6 bases). CDR1 MNHEY and CDR2 SMNVEV come from the germline V gene (reference sequence). There are 14 residues in the CDR3. The CDR3: CASSLSRTDYGYTF. CDR3 nucleotide sequence: TGTGCCAGCAGTCTATCCAGGACAGACTATGGCTACACCTTC.

V gene TRBV27 combines with J gene TRBJ1-2; TRBD1 matches at 9 bases. The V gene end was trimmed by 5 bases and the J gene end by 4 bases; junction bases not matched to a gene: 8. From germline, CDR1 is MNHEY and CDR2 SMNVEV (reference sequence). The CDR3 consists of 15 residues. The CDR3 DNA is TGTGCCAGCAGTAAGAGGGACAGGGTCGGCTATGGCTACACCTTC. This translates into CASSKRDRVGYGYTF.

The gene calls are TRBV27 and TRBJ2-1, with D possibly TRBD1 on 6 matching bases. CDR1 is MNHEY, CDR2 SMNVEV, per germline (reference sequence). The V end lost 3 bases, the J end lost 9 bases, and 12 bases lay between the germline ends. The CDR3 loop spans 13 amino acids. The CDR3 DNA is TGTGCCAGCAGTTTTGGGGGCGCGATTGAGCAGTTCTTC. It specifies CASSFGGAIEQFF.

The rearrangement links TRBV28 to TRBJ2-1; weak D call: TRBD1 (6 bases). CDR1 is MDHEN and CDR2 is SYDVKM in the germline V gene. This CDR3 is 13 amino acids long. V shed 2 bases and J shed 7 bases, with 9 bases lying between them. CDR3 residues: CASSLQGWNEQFF. In DNA form, the CDR3 reads TGTGCCAGCAGTTTACAGGGGTGGAATGAGCAGTTCTTC.

CDR3 in DNA: TGTGCCACCCTGAACTTTAACAATGAGCAGTTCTTC. Amino acid sequence: CATLNFNNEQFF. The chain combines TRBV11-2 with TRBJ2-1; D not certain. V lost 10 bases and J lost 5, with 12 bases in between. Germline-derived CDR1 and CDR2 are SGHAT and FQNNGV. The CDR3 sequence is 12 residues long. Full variable domain (rest looked up from reference TRBV11-2 and TRBJ2-1): EAGVAQSPRYKIIEKRQSVAFWCNPISGHATLYWYQQILGQGPKLLIQFQNNGVVDDSQLPKDRFSAERLKGVDSTLKIQPAKLEDSAVYLCATLNFNNEQFFGPGTRLTVL.

V is TRBV5-4 and J is TRBJ2-3; 11 bases are a match to TRBD2. The CDR3 is 17 amino acids. Per the germline V gene, CDR1 is SGHNT and CDR2 is YYREEE (reference sequence). Trimming removed 3 bases from V and 0 bases from J; junction bases left unmatched: 6. CDR3 in amino acids: CASSSTSGTFSTDTQYF. CDR3 DNA: TGTGCCAGCAGCTCGACTAGCGGGACGTTTAGCACAGATACGCAGTATTTT.

As concerns this clone: The germline gene is not matched at one end of the junction; a read error may be the cause. J is TRBJ2-7 and V is TRBV3-1 (or the pseudogene TRBV3-2); TRBD2 agrees at 8 bases. This CDR3 region has 13 residues. In germline, CDR1 is LGHDT, CDR2 YNNKEL (reference sequence). CDR3 residues: CASSPSEVGLALF. CDR3 coding DNA: TGTGCCAGCAGCCCGTCAGAAGTTGGACTAGCCCTCTTC.

V and J are TRBV7-3 and TRBJ1-5, with D hard to call. The CDR3 consists of 13 residues. Germline V gene lookup returns CDR1 SGHTA and CDR2 FQGTGA. V lost 6 bases and J lost 1, with 7 bases in between. The CDR3 DNA reads as TGTGCCAGCAGTCCGGGAAGCAATCAGCCCCAGCATTTT. Its protein product is CASSPGSNQPQHF. The variable domain in full, with the rest retrieved from reference TRBV7-3 and TRBJ1-5, is GAGVSQTPSNKVTEKGKYVELRCDPISGHTALYWYRQSLGQGPEFLIYFQGTGAADDSGLPNDRFFAVRPEGSVSTLKIQRTERGDSAVYLCASSPGSNQPQHFGDGTRLSIL.

The V gene is TRBV11-3, the J gene TRBJ2-1; TRBD1 aligns across 8 bases. The length of the CDR3 is 14 residues. Per the germline V gene, CDR1 is SGHNT and CDR2 is YENEEA. V shed 5 bases and J 4 bases; nucleotides not matched to a gene: 4. DNA of the CDR3: TGTGCCAGCAGCCCGGGACAGGAATACAATGAGCAGTTCTTC. It specifies CASSPGQEYNEQFF.

In its sample, this clone was seen once. The chain links TRBV19 to TRBJ2-3; the D gene is possibly TRBD2 (6 bases). CDR1 and CDR2 from the germline V gene are LNHDA and SQIVND (reference sequence). The V end lost 6 bases, the J end lost 6 bases, and 13 bases lay between the germline ends. This CDR3 is built from 13 residues. CDR3 sequence reads: CASSLGGADTQYF. The CDR3 DNA follows: TGTGCCAGTAGCCTTGGAGGGGCGGATACGCAGTATTTT.

The chain uses TRBV7-2 and TRBJ2-4; possibly TRBD2 for D (6 bases). Germline-derived CDR1 and CDR2 are SGHTA and FQGNSA. CDR3 size: 15 residues. The V end lost 0 bases, the J end lost 5 bases, and 11 bases lay between the germline ends. The CDR3 nucleotides are TGTGCCAGCAGCTTAGCGGAGGGAGAGGAAAACATTCAGTACTTC. Residues: CASSLAEGEENIQYF.

This clone was seen a single time. The V call is TRBV5-6, the J call TRBJ1-4; 9 bases line up with TRBD1. The CDR3 extends over 16 amino acids. With V trimmed by 2 bases and J by 1 base, 3 bases remained unmatched. Germline lookup yields CDR1 SGHDT and CDR2 YYEEEE. The CDR3, as DNA: TGTGCCAGCAGCTTAAACAGGGGGCGAACTAATGAAAAACTGTTTTTT. The encoded protein is CASSLNRGRTNEKLFF.

This chain connects TRBV7-8 to TRBJ1-5, with TRBD1 identical over 7 bases. The ends lost 2 bases at V and 1 base at J; junction bases unmatched: 8. From germline, CDR1 is SGHVS and CDR2 FQNEAQ. This CDR3 spans 17 amino acids. CDR3 loop: CASSLRGGVGSNQPQHF. Here the CDR3 DNA reads TGTGCCAGCAGCTTACGAGGGGGCGTAGGCAGCAATCAGCCCCAGCATTTT.

This chain connects TRBV6-5 to TRBJ2-5; a possible D gene is TRBD2 (6 bases). This CDR3 comprises 15 residues. V shed 2 bases and J shed 5 bases, with 15 bases lying between them. Germline V gene sequence: CDR1 MNHEY, CDR2 SVGAGI. The CDR3, as DNA: TGTGCCAGCAGTTACGGGGGACTCCTTGGGGAGACCCAGTACTTC. It yields the protein CASSYGGLLGETQYF.

This clone has only one observation. V gene TRBV3-1 (or the pseudogene TRBV3-2) combines with J gene TRBJ1-1; D remains ambiguous. The CDR3 sequence is 15 residues long. Per the germline V gene, CDR1 is LGHDT and CDR2 is YNNKEL (reference sequence). With 0 bases removed from V and 7 bases from J, the gap between germline ends came to 15 bases. DNA of the CDR3: TGTGCCAGCAGCCAAGAACCAGCCGCGGGCGGTGAAGCTTTCTTT. Amino acids: CASSQEPAAGGEAFF.

V gene TRBV10-3 combines with J gene TRBJ1-4; tentatively, D is TRBD1 (6 bases). Trimming removed 10 bases at V and 7 bases at J, with 13 bases between. This CDR3 has 12 residues. From germline, CDR1 is ENHRY and CDR2 SYGVKD. The CDR3 coding sequence is TGTGCCACAAGAGGGGGTCCTGAAAAACTGTTTTTT. Residues: CATRGGPEKLFF.

The chain combines TRBV28 with TRBJ2-2; maybe TRBD1 (6 bases). The CDR3 is 17 amino acids. V was shortened by 5 bases and J by 4 bases, with 20 bases between the two germline ends. Germline CDR1 MDHEN, CDR2 SYDVKM. The CDR3, as DNA: TGTGCCAGCAGTCCGCCTCTATACAGGGCCAGCACCGGGGAGCTGTTTTTT. It yields the protein CASSPPLYRASTGELFF.